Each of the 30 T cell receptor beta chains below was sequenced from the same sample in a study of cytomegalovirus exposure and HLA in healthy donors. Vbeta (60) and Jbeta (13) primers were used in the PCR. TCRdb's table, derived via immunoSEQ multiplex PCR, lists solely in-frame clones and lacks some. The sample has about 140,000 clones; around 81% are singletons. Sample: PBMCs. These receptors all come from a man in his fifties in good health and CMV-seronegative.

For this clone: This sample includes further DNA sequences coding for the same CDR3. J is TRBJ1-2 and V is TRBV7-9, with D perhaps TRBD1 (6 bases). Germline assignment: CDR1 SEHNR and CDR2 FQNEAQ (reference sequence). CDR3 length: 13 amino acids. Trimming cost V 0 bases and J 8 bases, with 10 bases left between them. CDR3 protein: CASSLAGGGGYTF. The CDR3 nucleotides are TGTGCCAGCAGCTTAGCGGGAGGGGGAGGCTACACCTTC.

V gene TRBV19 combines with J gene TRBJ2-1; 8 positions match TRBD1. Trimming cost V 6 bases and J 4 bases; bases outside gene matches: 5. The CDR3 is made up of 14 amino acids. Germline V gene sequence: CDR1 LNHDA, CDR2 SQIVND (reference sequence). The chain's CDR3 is CASSGQGRYNEQFF. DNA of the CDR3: TGTGCCAGTAGCGGACAGGGACGATACAATGAGCAGTTCTTC.

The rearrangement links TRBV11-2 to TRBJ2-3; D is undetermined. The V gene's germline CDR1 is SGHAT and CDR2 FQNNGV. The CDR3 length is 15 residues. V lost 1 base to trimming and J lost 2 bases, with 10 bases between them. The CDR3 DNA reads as TGTGCCAGCAGCTTAGCCGCTAGGAACACAGATACGCAGTATTTT. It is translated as CASSLAARNTDTQYF. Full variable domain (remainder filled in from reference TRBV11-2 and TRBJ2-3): EAGVAQSPRYKIIEKRQSVAFWCNPISGHATLYWYQQILGQGPKLLIQFQNNGVVDDSQLPKDRFSAERLKGVDSTLKIQPAKLEDSAVYLCASSLAARNTDTQYFGPGTRLTVL.

CDR3 residues: CASSPLGQSPDTQYF. The CDR3 DNA reads TGTGCCAGCAGCCCTCTGGGACAGTCTCCAGATACGCAGTATTTT. V and J are TRBV14 and TRBJ2-3; the match to TRBD1 covers 7 bases. Trimming removed 4 bases from V and 4 bases from J; junction bases left unmatched: 8. This CDR3 contains 15 residues. Germline V lookup: CDR1 SGHDN, CDR2 FVKESK.

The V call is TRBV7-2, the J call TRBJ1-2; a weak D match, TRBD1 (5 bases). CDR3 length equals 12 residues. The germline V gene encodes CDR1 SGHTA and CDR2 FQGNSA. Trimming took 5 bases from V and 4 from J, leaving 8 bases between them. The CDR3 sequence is CASSQTAYGYTF. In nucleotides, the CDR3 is TGTGCCAGCAGCCAGACAGCCTATGGCTACACCTTC.

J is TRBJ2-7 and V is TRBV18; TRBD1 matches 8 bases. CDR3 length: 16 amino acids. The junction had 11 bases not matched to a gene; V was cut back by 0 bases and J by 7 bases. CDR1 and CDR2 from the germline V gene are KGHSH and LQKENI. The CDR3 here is CASSPPGQAFGGEQYF. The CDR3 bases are TGTGCCAGCTCACCACCGGGACAGGCCTTTGGGGGGGAGCAGTACTTC.

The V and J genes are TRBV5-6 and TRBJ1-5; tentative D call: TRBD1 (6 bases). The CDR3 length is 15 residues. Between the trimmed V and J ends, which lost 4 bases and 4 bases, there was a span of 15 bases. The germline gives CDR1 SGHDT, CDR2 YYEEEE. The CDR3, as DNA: TGTGCCAGCAGCCTTGGCAGGGGCGTAAATCAGCCCCAGCATTTT. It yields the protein CASSLGRGVNQPQHF.

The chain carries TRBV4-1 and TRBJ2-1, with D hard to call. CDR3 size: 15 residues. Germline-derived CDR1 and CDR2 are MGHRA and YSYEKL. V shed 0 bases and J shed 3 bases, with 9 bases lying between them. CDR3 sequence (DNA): TGCGCCAGCAGCCAAGATTTTCCCCGCTACAATGAGCAGTTCTTC. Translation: CASSQDFPRYNEQFF.

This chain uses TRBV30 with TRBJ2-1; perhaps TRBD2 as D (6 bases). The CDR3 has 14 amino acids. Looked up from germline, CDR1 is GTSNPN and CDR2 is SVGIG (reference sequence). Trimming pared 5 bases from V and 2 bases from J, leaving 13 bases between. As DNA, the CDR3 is TGTGCCTGGGAACCGGGACTCACCTACAATGAGCAGTTCTTC. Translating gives CAWEPGLTYNEQFF. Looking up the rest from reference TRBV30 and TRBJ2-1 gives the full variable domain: SQTIHQWPATLVQPVGSPLSLECTVEGTSNPNLYWYRQAAGRGLQLLFYSVGIGQISSEVPQNLSASRPQDRQFILSSKKLLLSDSGFYLCAWEPGLTYNEQFFGPGTRLTVL.

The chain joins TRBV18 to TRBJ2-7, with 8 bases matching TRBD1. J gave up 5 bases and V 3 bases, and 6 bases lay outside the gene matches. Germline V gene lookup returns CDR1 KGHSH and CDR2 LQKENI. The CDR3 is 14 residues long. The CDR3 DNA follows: TGTGCCAGCTCACCTAGACAGGGGACGGACGAGCAGTACTTC. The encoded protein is CASSPRQGTDEQYF.

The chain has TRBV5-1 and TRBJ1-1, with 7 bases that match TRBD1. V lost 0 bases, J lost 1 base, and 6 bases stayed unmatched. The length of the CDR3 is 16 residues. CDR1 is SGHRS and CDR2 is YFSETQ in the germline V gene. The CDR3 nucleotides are TGCGCCAGCAGCTTGGTTTGGGGACAGACGAACACTGAAGCTTTCTTT. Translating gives CASSLVWGQTNTEAFF.

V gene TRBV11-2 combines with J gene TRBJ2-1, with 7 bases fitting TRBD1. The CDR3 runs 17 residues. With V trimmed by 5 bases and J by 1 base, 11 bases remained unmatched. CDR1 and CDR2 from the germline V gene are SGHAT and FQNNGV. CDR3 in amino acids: CASSRRGDRASYNEQFF. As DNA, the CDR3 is TGTGCCAGCAGCCGCCGAGGAGACAGGGCTTCCTACAATGAGCAGTTCTTC.

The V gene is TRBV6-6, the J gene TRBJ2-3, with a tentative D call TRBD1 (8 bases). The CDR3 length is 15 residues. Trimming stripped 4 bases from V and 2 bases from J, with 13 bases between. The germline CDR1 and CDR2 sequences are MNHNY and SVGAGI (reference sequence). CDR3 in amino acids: CASSSQGGVTDTQYF. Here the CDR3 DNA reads TGTGCCAGCAGTTCACAGGGGGGGGTCACAGATACGCAGTATTTT.

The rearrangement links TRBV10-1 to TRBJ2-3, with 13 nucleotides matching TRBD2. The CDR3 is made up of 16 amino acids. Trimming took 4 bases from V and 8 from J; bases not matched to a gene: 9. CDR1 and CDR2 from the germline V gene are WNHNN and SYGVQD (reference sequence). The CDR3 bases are TGCGCCAGCAGTGTGTCGACTAGCGGGAGGTTGGGTACGCAGTATTTT. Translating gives CASSVSTSGRLGTQYF.

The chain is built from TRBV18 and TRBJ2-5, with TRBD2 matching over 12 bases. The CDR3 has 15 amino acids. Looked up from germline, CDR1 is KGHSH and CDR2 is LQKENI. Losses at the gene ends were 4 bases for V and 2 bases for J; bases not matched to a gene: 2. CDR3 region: CASSRLAGDQETQYF. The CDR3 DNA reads TGTGCCAGCTCACGACTAGCGGGGGATCAAGAGACCCAGTACTTC.

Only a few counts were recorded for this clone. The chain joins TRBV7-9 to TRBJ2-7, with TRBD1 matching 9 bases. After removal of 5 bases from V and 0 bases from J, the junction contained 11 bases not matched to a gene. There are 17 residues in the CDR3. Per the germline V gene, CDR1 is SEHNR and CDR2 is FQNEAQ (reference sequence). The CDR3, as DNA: TGTGCCAGCAGCCCAAAGGACAGGGGCCAATTCTCCTACGAGCAGTACTTC. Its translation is CASSPKDRGQFSYEQYF.

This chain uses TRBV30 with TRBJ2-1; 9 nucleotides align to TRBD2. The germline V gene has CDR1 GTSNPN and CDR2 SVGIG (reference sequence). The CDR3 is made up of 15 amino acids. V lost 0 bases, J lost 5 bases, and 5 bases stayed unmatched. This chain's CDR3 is CAWSVRLAGNNEQFF. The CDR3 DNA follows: TGTGCCTGGAGTGTACGGCTAGCGGGAAACAATGAGCAGTTCTTC.

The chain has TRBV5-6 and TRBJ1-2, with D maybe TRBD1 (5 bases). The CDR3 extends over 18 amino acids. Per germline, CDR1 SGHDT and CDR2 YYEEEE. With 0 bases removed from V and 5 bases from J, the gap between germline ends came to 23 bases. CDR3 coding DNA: TGTGCCAGCAGCTTGGAATCATCCTACGGAGGGGTCGGATATGGCTACACCTTC. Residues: CASSLESSYGGVGYGYTF.

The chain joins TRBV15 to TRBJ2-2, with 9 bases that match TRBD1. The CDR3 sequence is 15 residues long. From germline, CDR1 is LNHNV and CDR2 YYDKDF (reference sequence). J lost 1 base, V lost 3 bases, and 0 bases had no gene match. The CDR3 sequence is CATSRGQGNTGELFF. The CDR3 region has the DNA TGTGCCACCAGCAGGGGACAGGGGAACACCGGGGAGCTGTTTTTT. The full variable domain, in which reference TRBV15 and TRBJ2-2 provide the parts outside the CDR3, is DAMVIQNPRYQVTQFGKPVTLSCSQTLNHNVMYWYQQKSSQAPKLLFHYYDKDFNNEADTPDNFQSRRPNTSFCFLDIRSPGLGDTAMYLCATSRGQGNTGELFFGEGSRLTVL.

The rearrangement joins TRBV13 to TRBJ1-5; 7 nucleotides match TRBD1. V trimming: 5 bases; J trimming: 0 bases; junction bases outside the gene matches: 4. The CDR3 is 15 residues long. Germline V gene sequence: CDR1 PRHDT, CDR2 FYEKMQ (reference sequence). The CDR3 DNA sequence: TGTGCCAGCAGCCTGGGACAGTATAGCAATCAGCCCCAGCATTTT. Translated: CASSLGQYSNQPQHF.

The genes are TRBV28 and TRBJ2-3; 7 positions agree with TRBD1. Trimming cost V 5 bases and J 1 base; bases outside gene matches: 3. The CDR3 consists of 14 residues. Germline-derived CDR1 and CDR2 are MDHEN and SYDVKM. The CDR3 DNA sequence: TGTGCCAGCAGTCCCGACAGGGGCACAGATACGCAGTATTTT. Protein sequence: CASSPDRGTDTQYF.

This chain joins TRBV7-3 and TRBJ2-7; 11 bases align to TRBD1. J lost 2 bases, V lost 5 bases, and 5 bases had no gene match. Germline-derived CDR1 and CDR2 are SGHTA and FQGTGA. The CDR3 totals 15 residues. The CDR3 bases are TGTGCCAGCAGCCCGGGGACAGGGGGTCCCTACGAGCAGTACTTC. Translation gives CASSPGTGGPYEQYF.

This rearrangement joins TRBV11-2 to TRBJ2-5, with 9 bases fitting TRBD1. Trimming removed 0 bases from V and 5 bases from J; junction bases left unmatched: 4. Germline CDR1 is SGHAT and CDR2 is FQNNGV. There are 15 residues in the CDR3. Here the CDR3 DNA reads TGTGCCAGCAGCTTAGATGACAGGGGGTGGGAGACCCAGTACTTC. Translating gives CASSLDDRGWETQYF. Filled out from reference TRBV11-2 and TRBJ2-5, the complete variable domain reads EAGVAQSPRYKIIEKRQSVAFWCNPISGHATLYWYQQILGQGPKLLIQFQNNGVVDDSQLPKDRFSAERLKGVDSTLKIQPAKLEDSAVYLCASSLDDRGWETQYFGPGTRLLVL.

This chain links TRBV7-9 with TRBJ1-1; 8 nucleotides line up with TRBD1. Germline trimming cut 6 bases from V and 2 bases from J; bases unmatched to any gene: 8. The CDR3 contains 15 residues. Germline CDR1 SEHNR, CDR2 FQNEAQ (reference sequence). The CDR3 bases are TGTGCCAGCAGGCGGACAGGGCCCCCTAACACTGAAGCTTTCTTT. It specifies CASRRTGPPNTEAFF.

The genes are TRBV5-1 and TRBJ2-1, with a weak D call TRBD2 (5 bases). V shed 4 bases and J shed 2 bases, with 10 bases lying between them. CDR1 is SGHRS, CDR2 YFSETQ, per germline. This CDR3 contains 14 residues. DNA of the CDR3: TGCGCCAGCAGCCCTACGACTACCTACAATGAGCAGTTCTTC. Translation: CASSPTTTYNEQFF.

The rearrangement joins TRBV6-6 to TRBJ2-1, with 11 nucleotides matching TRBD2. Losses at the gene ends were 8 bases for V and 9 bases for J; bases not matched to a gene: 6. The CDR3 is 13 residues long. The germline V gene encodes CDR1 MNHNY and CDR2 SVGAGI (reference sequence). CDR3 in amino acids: CASCPTSGIEQFF. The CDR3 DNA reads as TGTGCCAGCTGCCCGACTAGCGGGATTGAGCAGTTCTTC.

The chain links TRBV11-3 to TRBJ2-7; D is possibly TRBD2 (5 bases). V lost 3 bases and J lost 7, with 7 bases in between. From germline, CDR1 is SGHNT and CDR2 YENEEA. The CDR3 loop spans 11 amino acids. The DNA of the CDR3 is TGTGCCAGCAGCTTCGCGGGTGAGCAGTACTTC. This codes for CASSFAGEQYF.

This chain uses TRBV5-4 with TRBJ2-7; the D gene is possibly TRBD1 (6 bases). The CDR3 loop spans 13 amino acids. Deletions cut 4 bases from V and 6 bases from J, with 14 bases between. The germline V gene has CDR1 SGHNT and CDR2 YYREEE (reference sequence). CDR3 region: CASSGKQGTEQYF. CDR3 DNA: TGTGCCAGCAGCGGTAAACAGGGAACCGAGCAGTACTTC.

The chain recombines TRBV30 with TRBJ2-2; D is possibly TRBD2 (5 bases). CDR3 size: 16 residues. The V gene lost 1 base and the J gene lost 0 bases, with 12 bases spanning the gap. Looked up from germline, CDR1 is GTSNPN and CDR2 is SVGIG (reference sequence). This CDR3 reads CAWSGAASTNTGELFF. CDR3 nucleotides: TGTGCCTGGAGTGGTGCCGCTAGCACGAACACCGGGGAGCTGTTTTTT.

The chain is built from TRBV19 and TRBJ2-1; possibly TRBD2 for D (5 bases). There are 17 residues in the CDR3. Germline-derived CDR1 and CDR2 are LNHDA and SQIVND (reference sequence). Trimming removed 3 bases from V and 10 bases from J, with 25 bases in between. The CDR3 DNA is TGTGCCAGTAGTATGAGCCAAGGGCTAGCCCCCGTTTTAGAGCAGTTCTTC. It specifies CASSMSQGLAPVLEQFF.